A single sample gave rise to the 32 T cell receptor beta chains below, sequenced in a study of blood T cell repertoires in COVID-19. Data came from immunoSEQ multiplex PCR; TCRdb stores just in-frame clones and leaves some out. The sample carries about 310,000 clones, 85% to 90% recorded once. Material for sequencing was peripheral blood. The receptors derive from a woman in her thirties with COVID-19, enrolled during active disease.

This clone was counted a single time. The chain carries TRBV18 and TRBJ1-1, with 9 nucleotides matching TRBD1. The CDR3 is 15 residues long. CDR1 is KGHSH, CDR2 LQKENI, per germline. V lost 5 bases and J lost 2; bases outside the gene matches: 6. The CDR3 nucleotides read TGTGCCAGCTCAGGACAGGGGAACTATAACACTGAAGCTTTCTTT. Amino acid sequence: CASSGQGNYNTEAFF.

The CDR3 DNA follows: TGTGCCAGCAGTTATCCGGGGACAGCCGGGCACTATGGCTACACCTTC. Residues: CASSYPGTAGHYGYTF. The chain has TRBV6-2 or TRBV6-3 and TRBJ1-2, with TRBD1 identical over 7 bases. Germline-derived CDR1 and CDR2 are MNHEY and SVGEGT. This CDR3 region has 16 residues. With V trimmed by 3 bases and J by 3 bases, 10 bases remained unmatched.

The rearrangement links TRBV6-5 to TRBJ1-4; D not resolved. CDR3 length: 13 residues. V lost 9 bases and J lost 0, with 8 bases in between. Germline V gene lookup returns CDR1 MNHEY and CDR2 SVGAGI. This CDR3 reads CASQFATNEKLFF. In nucleotides, the CDR3 is TGTGCCAGTCAATTTGCAACTAATGAAAAACTGTTTTTT.

V and J are TRBV27 and TRBJ1-5; D not resolved. The CDR3 has 15 residues. Germline CDR1 MNHEY, CDR2 SMNVEV (reference sequence). Trimming removed 0 bases from V and 3 bases from J, with 9 bases in between. The CDR3 here is CASSLSAAYNQPQHF. CDR3 coding DNA: TGTGCCAGCAGTTTATCGGCGGCCTACAATCAGCCCCAGCATTTT.

This clone was counted between two and nine times. This rearrangement joins TRBV11-3 to TRBJ2-7; a possible D gene is TRBD2 (6 bases). CDR1 is SGHNT and CDR2 is YENEEA in the germline V gene. This CDR3 contains 13 residues. V lost 5 bases and J lost 5, with 13 bases in between. The CDR3 loop reads CASSAGPPHEQYF. The CDR3 DNA reads as TGTGCCAGCAGCGCGGGACCGCCCCACGAGCAGTACTTC.

The chain has TRBV6-1 and TRBJ2-1; D unclear. Germline values: CDR1 MNHNS, CDR2 SASEGT. V lost 2 bases and J lost 9, with 5 bases in between. The CDR3 has 11 amino acids. This chain's CDR3 is CASSELSEQFF. CDR3 in DNA: TGTGCCAGCAGTGAACTATCTGAGCAGTTCTTC.

This clone was detected only once. This sequence joins TRBV7-3 and TRBJ1-1; a weak D match, TRBD1 (5 bases). The CDR3 runs 14 residues. Trimming removed 4 bases at V and 5 bases at J, with 14 bases between. The germline V gene has CDR1 SGHTA and CDR2 FQGTGA. The CDR3 nucleotides are TGTGCCAGCAGCTCCCAGGGTTGGGGAACTGAAGCTTTCTTT. This sequence encodes CASSSQGWGTEAFF.

The chain employs TRBV25-1 and TRBJ1-6; D may be TRBD1 (6 bases). The V gene's germline CDR1 is MGHDK and CDR2 SYGVNS. V was pared by 7 bases and J by 5 bases, with 12 bases between. The length of the CDR3 is 14 residues. CDR3 in amino acids: CASTPQGNNSPLHF. DNA of the CDR3: TGTGCCAGCACCCCGCAGGGGAATAATTCACCCCTCCACTTT.

This clone was detected a few times. The chain carries TRBV6-5 and TRBJ1-1; 7 bases agree with TRBD1. Per germline, CDR1 MNHEY and CDR2 SVGAGI. The CDR3 totals 16 residues. Losses at the gene ends were 2 bases for V and 7 bases for J; bases not matched to a gene: 13. CDR3 bases: TGTGCCAGCAGTTACGACCAGGGGGTCTTTGGGGGTGAAGCTTTCTTT. As protein: CASSYDQGVFGGEAFF.

CDR3 DNA: TGTGCCAGCAGCGTAGGTGGGACAGGGATGGAGGAGCTGTTTTTT. It yields the protein CASSVGGTGMEELFF. The rearrangement uses TRBV9 and TRBJ2-2; TRBD1 aligns across 9 bases. Unmatched junction bases numbered 7, after V lost 0 bases and J lost 10 bases. Germline assignment: CDR1 SGDLS and CDR2 YYNGEE. This CDR3 is 15 amino acids long.

This sequence joins TRBV14 and TRBJ2-6; no reliable D call. The ends were cut back, 1 base at V and 0 bases at J, with 10 bases in the middle. The CDR3 is 17 amino acids. The V gene's germline CDR1 is SGHDN and CDR2 FVKESK. CDR3: CASSQAHDFSGANVLTF. In DNA form, the CDR3 reads TGTGCCAGCAGCCAAGCCCATGACTTCTCTGGGGCCAACGTCCTGACTTTC.

This rearrangement joins TRBV14 to TRBJ1-6; no firm D call. Trimming shortened V by 2 bases and J by 9 bases, and 5 bases separated the two germline ends. CDR1 is SGHDN and CDR2 is FVKESK in the germline V gene. The CDR3 consists of 12 residues. The DNA of the CDR3 is TGTGCCAGCAGCCAAACGGGTTCACCCCTCCACTTT. Translation gives CASSQTGSPLHF.

The chain uses TRBV6-5 and TRBJ1-1; D gene unclear. Germline values: CDR1 MNHEY, CDR2 SVGAGI. The CDR3 sequence is 15 residues long. Between the trimmed V and J ends, which lost 4 bases and 1 base, there was a span of 13 bases. This CDR3 is CASSSGPTPNTEAFF. CDR3 in DNA: TGTGCCAGCAGTTCGGGTCCAACACCGAACACTGAAGCTTTCTTT.

This clone was counted only a few times. The chain combines TRBV6-1 with TRBJ1-2, with D possibly being TRBD1 (6 bases). The germline V gene has CDR1 MNHNS and CDR2 SASEGT. V lost 3 bases and J 7 bases, leaving 15 bases between the germline ends. This CDR3 comprises 14 residues. The CDR3 nucleotides read TGTGCCAGCAGTGATGCGGCAGGGGAGGGTGGCTACACCTTC. Its protein is CASSDAAGEGGYTF.

The gene calls are TRBV19 and TRBJ2-7, with D possibly TRBD1 on 6 matching bases. CDR3 length: 13 residues. Germline V gene sequence: CDR1 LNHDA, CDR2 SQIVND (reference sequence). V gave up 8 bases and J gave up 3 bases, with 14 bases separating them. The CDR3 sequence: CASADSKGYEQYF. The CDR3 bases are TGTGCCAGTGCGGACAGTAAGGGCTACGAGCAGTACTTC.

The chain couples TRBV5-1 to TRBJ1-3, with no clear D. V lost 4 bases and J 4 bases, leaving 18 bases between the germline ends. Germline values: CDR1 SGHRS, CDR2 YFSETQ. The CDR3 runs to 16 residues. As DNA, the CDR3 is TGCGCCAGCAGCCCCCGAGGGCCCGCCGAAGGAAACACCATATATTTT. Protein: CASSPRGPAEGNTIYF. Drawing the rest from reference TRBV5-1 and TRBJ1-3, the complete variable domain is KAGVTQTPRYLIKTRGQQVTLSCSPISGHRSVSWYQQTPGQGLQFLFEYFSETQRNKGNFPGRFSGRQFSNSRSEMNVSTLELGDSALYLCASSPRGPAEGNTIYFGEGSWLTVV.

V and J are TRBV29-1 and TRBJ2-1; 12 positions agree with TRBD2. Germline values: CDR1 SQVTM, CDR2 ANQGSEA. V shed 6 bases and J 9 bases; nucleotides not matched to a gene: 6. There are 13 residues in the CDR3. CDR3 in DNA: TGCAGCGTCATACTAGCGGGAGGTGGTGAGCAGTTCTTC. It yields the protein CSVILAGGGEQFF.

This chain links TRBV11-2 with TRBJ2-5; D unresolved. The length of the CDR3 is 11 residues. The ends were cut back, 3 bases at V and 5 bases at J, with 4 bases in the middle. Germline V gene sequence: CDR1 SGHAT, CDR2 FQNNGV. The chain's CDR3 is CASSFSETQYF. CDR3 nucleotides: TGTGCCAGCAGCTTTTCGGAGACCCAGTACTTC.

This clone occurred once. The chain employs TRBV7-6 and TRBJ2-7; D ambiguous. The CDR3 length is 16 residues. Per germline, CDR1 SGHVS and CDR2 FNYEAQ. V was trimmed by 0 bases and J by 4 bases, leaving 16 bases between them. The CDR3 DNA sequence: TGTGCCAGCAGCTTAGCGTCGACTCAACTTTATTACGAGCAGTACTTC. Protein product: CASSLASTQLYYEQYF.

This chain joins TRBV30 and TRBJ1-2, with 7 bases aligning to TRBD1. This CDR3 spans 13 amino acids. The germline V gene has CDR1 GTSNPN and CDR2 SVGIG (reference sequence). The ends lost 5 bases at V and 4 bases at J; junction bases unmatched: 7. In DNA form, the CDR3 reads TGTGCCTGGGACAGGGTTCAACGCTATGGCTACACCTTC. Amino acid sequence: CAWDRVQRYGYTF.

The chain joins TRBV6-6 to TRBJ1-6; a possible D gene is TRBD1 (6 bases). V lost 5 bases and J 6 bases, leaving 11 bases between the germline ends. CDR3 length: 14 residues. CDR1 is MNHNY, CDR2 SVGAGI, per germline (reference sequence). The CDR3 DNA reads TGTGCCAGCAGTGCCGGACAGATTAATTCACCCCTCCACTTT. This encodes CASSAGQINSPLHF.

The chain employs TRBV7-2 and TRBJ1-2, with D maybe TRBD1 (5 bases). The germline CDR1 and CDR2 sequences are SGHTA and FQGNSA. Trimming took 3 bases from V and 7 from J, leaving 12 bases between them. This CDR3 spans 13 amino acids. CDR3 in amino acids: CASSLGLQAGYTF. CDR3 nucleotide sequence: TGTGCCAGCAGCTTGGGATTACAGGCTGGCTACACCTTC. Based on the CDR3 plus reference TRBV7-2 and TRBJ1-2, the full variable domain is GAGVSQSPSNKVTEKGKDVELRCDPISGHTALYWYRQSLGQGLEFLIYFQGNSAPDKSGLPSDRFSAERTGGSVSTLTIQRTQQEDSAVYLCASSLGLQAGYTFGSGTRLTVV.

The chain joins TRBV21-1 to TRBJ1-3. TRBV21-1 is noted as a pseudogene. This CDR3 contains 13 residues. In DNA, the CDR3 is TGTGCCAGCAGCAATAAGTCCCGAGACACCATATATTTT. Amino acid sequence: CASSNKSRDTIYF.

The chain employs TRBV11-2 and TRBJ1-2, with TRBD1 as a possible D gene (5 bases). The CDR3 has 12 amino acids. The germline CDR1 and CDR2 sequences are SGHAT and FQNNGV. Trimming left V 6 bases short and J 4 bases short, with 9 bases between. CDR3 coding DNA: TGTGCCAGCAGTCCAGGGTCCTATGGCTACACCTTC. Protein sequence: CASSPGSYGYTF.

CDR3 region: CASSPPSRVAGYTF. The CDR3 nucleotides are TGTGCCAGCTCACCACCGTCCCGGGTTGCTGGCTACACCTTC. J is TRBJ1-2 and V is TRBV18; D not resolved. The CDR3 totals 14 residues. V was cut by 0 bases and J by 7 bases, with 12 bases left in between. The germline gives CDR1 KGHSH, CDR2 LQKENI. The whole variable domain, filled in from reference TRBV18 and TRBJ1-2, reads NAGVMQNPRHLVRRRGQEARLRCSPMKGHSHVYWYRQLPEEGLKFMVYLQKENIIDESGMPKERFSAEFPKEGPSILRIQQVVRGDSAAYFCASSPPSRVAGYTFGSGTRLTVV.

CDR3 in amino acids: CASSLVQGGSGELFF. CDR3 in DNA: TGTGCCAGCAGCTTAGTCCAGGGAGGATCCGGGGAGCTGTTTTTT. The V and J genes are TRBV11-2 and TRBJ2-2, with a possible D match to TRBD2 (6 bases). CDR1 is SGHAT, CDR2 FQNNGV, per germline. The CDR3 contains 15 residues. Trimming pared 1 base from V and 6 bases from J, leaving 12 bases between.

Of note for this clone: Other DNA sequences in this specimen translate into the identical CDR3. The chain recombines TRBV3-1 (or the pseudogene TRBV3-2) with TRBJ2-7; D is uncertain. Trimming shortened V by 0 bases and J by 1 base, and 7 bases separated the two germline ends. This CDR3 is 14 amino acids long. The germline V gene encodes CDR1 LGHDT and CDR2 YNNKEL (reference sequence). CDR3 loop: CASSQDRSSYEQYF. The CDR3 nucleotides are TGTGCCAGCAGCCAAGATCGCAGTTCCTACGAGCAGTACTTC.

V is TRBV5-1 and J is TRBJ1-5; 7 positions agree with TRBD1. CDR3 size: 14 residues. J lost 6 bases, V lost 0 bases, and 3 bases had no gene match. Per the germline V gene, CDR1 is SGHRS and CDR2 is YFSETQ. CDR3 amino acids: CASSLGQGTQPQHF. CDR3 nucleotide sequence: TGCGCCAGCAGCTTGGGACAGGGAACTCAGCCCCAGCATTTT.

The gene calls are TRBV28 and TRBJ1-6, with D uncertain. The CDR3 sequence is 12 residues long. Germline V gene lookup returns CDR1 MDHEN and CDR2 SYDVKM. The V and J ends lost 3 bases and 7 bases respectively, with 4 bases between them. In nucleotides, the CDR3 is TGTGCCAGCAGTTTGGCAAATTCACCCCTCCACTTT. The encoded protein is CASSLANSPLHF.

This sequence joins TRBV11-2 and TRBJ2-1; D possibly corresponds to TRBD2 (6 bases). The CDR3 is 14 amino acids. Trimming took off 5 bases at V and 10 bases at J, with 18 bases between the two ends. Germline CDR1 and CDR2: SGHAT and FQNNGV. The CDR3 region has the DNA TGTGCCAGCAGCCTGCCGGGACTTTTTAACGAGCAGTTCTTC. Translated: CASSLPGLFNEQFF.

The chain has TRBV28 and TRBJ1-2, with 9 bases identical to TRBD1. Germline loops: CDR1 MDHEN, CDR2 SYDVKM. CDR3 length: 16 residues. V shed 4 bases and J 7 bases; nucleotides not matched to a gene: 13. The CDR3 loop is CASSSPPGTGSLGYTF. CDR3 coding DNA: TGTGCCAGCAGTTCACCACCGGGGACAGGGAGCCTTGGCTACACCTTC.

CDR3 amino acids: CASSGGDHPYNEQFF. DNA for the CDR3: TGTGCCAGCAGCGGAGGGGACCACCCATACAATGAGCAGTTCTTC. The rearrangement uses TRBV5-4 and TRBJ2-1; TRBD2 might be the D (6 bases). With 4 bases removed from V and 4 bases from J, the gap between germline ends came to 15 bases. The CDR3 has 15 amino acids. Germline CDR1 and CDR2: SGHNT and YYREEE (reference sequence).